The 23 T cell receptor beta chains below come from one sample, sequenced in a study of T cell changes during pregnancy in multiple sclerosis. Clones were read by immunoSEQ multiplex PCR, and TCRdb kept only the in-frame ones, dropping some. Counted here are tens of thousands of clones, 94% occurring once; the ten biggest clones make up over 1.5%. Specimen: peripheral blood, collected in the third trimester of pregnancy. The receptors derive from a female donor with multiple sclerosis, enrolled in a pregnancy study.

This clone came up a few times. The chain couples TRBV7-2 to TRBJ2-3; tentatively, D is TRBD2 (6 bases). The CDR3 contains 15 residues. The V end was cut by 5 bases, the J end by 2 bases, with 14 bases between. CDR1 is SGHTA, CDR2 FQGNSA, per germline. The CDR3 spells CASSLTTRPTDTQYF. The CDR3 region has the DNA TGTGCCAGCAGCCTAACGACTAGACCCACAGATACGCAGTATTTT.

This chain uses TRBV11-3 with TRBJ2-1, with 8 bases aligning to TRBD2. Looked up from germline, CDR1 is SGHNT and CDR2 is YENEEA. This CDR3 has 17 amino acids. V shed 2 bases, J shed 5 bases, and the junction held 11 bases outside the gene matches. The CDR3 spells CASSLFKDWREDNEQFF. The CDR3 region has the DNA TGTGCCAGCAGCTTATTCAAGGACTGGCGGGAGGACAATGAGCAGTTCTTC.

This chain's CDR3 is CASSPNRDRGFF. The CDR3 DNA is TGTGCCAGCAGCCCAAACCGGGACAGGGGGTTCTTC. The rearrangement links TRBV28 to TRBJ2-1; TRBD1 agrees at 10 bases. Germline CDR1 is MDHEN and CDR2 is SYDVKM. With V trimmed by 6 bases and J by 15 bases, 8 bases remained unmatched. This CDR3 is built from 12 residues.

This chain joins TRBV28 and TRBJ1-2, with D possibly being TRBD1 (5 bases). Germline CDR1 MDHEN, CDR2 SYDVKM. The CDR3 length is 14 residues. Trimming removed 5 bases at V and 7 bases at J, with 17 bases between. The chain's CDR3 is CASSVTREFRGYTF. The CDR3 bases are TGTGCCAGCAGTGTCACCAGGGAATTCCGTGGCTACACCTTC.

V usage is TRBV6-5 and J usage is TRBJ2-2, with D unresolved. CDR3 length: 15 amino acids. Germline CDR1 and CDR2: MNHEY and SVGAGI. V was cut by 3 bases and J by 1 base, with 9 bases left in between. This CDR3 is CASSYNYRNTGELFF. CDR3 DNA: TGTGCCAGCAGTTATAACTACCGGAACACCGGGGAGCTGTTTTTT.

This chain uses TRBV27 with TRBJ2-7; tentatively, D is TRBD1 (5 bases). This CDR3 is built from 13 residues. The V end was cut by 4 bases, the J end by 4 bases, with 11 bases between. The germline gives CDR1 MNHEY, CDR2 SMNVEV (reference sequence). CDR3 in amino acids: CASSSQGRYEQYF. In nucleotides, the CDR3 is TGTGCCAGCAGTTCCCAGGGAAGGTACGAGCAGTACTTC.

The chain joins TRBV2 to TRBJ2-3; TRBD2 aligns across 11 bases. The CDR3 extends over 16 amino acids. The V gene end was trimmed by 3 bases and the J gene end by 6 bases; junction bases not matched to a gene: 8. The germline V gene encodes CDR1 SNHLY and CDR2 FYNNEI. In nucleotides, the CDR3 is TGTGCCAGCAGTGAGGGACTAGCGGTAGATTTTGATACGCAGTATTTT. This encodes CASSEGLAVDFDTQYF.

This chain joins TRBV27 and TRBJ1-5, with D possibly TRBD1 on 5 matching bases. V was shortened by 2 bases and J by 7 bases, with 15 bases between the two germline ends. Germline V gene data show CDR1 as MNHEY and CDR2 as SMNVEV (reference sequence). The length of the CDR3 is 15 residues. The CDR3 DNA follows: TGTGCCAGCAGTTTAGGAGGGGACGGGAGACAGCCCCAGCATTTT. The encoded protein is CASSLGGDGRQPQHF.

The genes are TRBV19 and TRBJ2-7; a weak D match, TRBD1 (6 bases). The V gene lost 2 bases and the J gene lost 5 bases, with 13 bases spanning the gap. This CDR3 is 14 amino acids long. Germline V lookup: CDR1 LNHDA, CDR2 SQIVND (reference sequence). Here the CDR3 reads CASSIRGTRDEQYF. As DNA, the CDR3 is TGTGCCAGTAGTATAAGGGGGACGCGGGACGAGCAGTACTTC.

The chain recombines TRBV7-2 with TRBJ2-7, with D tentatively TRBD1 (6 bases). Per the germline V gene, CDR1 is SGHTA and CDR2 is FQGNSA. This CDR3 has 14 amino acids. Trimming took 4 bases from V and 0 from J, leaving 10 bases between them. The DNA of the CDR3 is TGTGCCAGCAGCTGGGACAAGAGCTCCTACGAGCAGTACTTC. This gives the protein CASSWDKSSYEQYF.

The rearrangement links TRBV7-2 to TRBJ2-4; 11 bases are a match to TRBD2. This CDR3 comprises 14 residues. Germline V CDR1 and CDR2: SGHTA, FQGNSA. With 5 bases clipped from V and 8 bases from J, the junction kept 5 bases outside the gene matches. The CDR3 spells CASSPTSGGYIQYF. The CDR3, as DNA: TGTGCCAGCAGCCCTACTAGCGGGGGTTACATTCAGTACTTC.

The CDR3 is CASSYSRDISEQYF. Here the CDR3 DNA reads TGTGCCAGCAGTTACTCCCGGGACATTTCCGAGCAGTACTTC. V is TRBV6-5 and J is TRBJ2-7, with D maybe TRBD1 (6 bases). This CDR3 comprises 14 residues. V gave up 0 bases and J gave up 6 bases, with 12 bases separating them. The germline CDR1 and CDR2 sequences are MNHEY and SVGAGI.

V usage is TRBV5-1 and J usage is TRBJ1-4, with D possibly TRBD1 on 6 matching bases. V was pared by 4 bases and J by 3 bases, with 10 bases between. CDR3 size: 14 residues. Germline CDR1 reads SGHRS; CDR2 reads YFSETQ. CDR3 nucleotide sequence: TGCGCCAGCAGCCCGGACAGTCCTAATGAAAAACTGTTTTTT. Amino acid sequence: CASSPDSPNEKLFF.

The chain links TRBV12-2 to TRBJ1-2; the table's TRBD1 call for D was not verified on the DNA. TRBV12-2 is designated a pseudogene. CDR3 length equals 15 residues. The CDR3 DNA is TGTGCAAGTCGCTTAGAACCAGGATGCAACTATGGCTACACCTTC. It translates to CASRLEPGCNYGYTF.

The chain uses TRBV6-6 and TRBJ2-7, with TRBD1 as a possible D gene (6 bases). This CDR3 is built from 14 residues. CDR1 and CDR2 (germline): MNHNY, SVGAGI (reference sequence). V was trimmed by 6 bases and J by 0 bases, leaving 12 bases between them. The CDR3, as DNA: TGTGCCAGCAGCGATCGACAGGACTCCTACGAGCAGTACTTC. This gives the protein CASSDRQDSYEQYF.

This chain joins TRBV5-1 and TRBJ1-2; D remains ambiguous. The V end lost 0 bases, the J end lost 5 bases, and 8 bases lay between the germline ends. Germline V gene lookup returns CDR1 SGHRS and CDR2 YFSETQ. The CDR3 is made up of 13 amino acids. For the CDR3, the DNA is TGCGCCAGCAGCTTGGCCGTCGGTTATGGCTACACCTTC. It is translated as CASSLAVGYGYTF. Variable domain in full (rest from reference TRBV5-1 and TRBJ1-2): KAGVTQTPRYLIKTRGQQVTLSCSPISGHRSVSWYQQTPGQGLQFLFEYFSETQRNKGNFPGRFSGRQFSNSRSEMNVSTLELGDSALYLCASSLAVGYGYTFGSGTRLTVV.

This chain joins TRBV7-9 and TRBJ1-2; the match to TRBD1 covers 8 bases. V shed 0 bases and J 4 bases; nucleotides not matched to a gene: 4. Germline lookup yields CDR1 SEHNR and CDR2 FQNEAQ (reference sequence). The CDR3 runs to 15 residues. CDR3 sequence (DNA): TGTGCCAGCAGCTTAGCTGGACAGGGTGCCTATGGCTACACCTTC. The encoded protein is CASSLAGQGAYGYTF.

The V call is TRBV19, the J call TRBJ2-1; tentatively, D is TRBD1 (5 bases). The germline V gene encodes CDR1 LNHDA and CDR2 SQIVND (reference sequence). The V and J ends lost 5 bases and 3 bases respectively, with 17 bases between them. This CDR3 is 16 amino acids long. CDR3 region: CASSAQQALGYNEQFF. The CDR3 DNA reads TGTGCCAGTAGTGCCCAACAGGCCCTCGGCTACAATGAGCAGTTCTTC. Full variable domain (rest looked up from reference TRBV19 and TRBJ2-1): DGGITQSPKYLFRKEGQNVTLSCEQNLNHDAMYWYRQDPGQGLRLIYYSQIVNDFQKGDIAEGYSVSREKKESFPLTVTSAQKNPTAFYLCASSAQQALGYNEQFFGPGTRLTVL.

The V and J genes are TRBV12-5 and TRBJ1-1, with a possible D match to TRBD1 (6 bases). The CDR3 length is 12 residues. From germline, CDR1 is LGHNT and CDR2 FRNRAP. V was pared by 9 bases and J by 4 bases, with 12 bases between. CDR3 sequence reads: CASNRVGTEAFF. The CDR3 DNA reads TGTGCTAGCAACAGGGTCGGCACTGAAGCTTTCTTT.

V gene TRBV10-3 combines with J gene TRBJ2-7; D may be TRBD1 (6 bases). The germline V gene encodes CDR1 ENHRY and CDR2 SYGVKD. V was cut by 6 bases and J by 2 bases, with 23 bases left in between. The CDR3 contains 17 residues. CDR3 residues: CAISNPSGEKGPYEQYF. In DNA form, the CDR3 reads TGTGCCATCAGCAACCCATCAGGGGAAAAAGGACCCTACGAGCAGTACTTC.

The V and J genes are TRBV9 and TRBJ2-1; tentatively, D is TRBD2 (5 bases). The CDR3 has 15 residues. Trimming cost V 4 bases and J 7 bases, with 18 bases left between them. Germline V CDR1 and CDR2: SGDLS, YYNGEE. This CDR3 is CASSLSGMERNEQFF. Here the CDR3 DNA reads TGTGCCAGCAGCTTGAGCGGAATGGAGAGAAATGAGCAGTTCTTC.

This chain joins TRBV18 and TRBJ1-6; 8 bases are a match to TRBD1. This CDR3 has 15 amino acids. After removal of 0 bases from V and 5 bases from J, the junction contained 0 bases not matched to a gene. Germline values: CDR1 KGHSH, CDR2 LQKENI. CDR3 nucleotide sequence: TGTGCCAGCTCACCACCGGGACAGGATAATTCACCCCTCCACTTT. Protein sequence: CASSPPGQDNSPLHF.

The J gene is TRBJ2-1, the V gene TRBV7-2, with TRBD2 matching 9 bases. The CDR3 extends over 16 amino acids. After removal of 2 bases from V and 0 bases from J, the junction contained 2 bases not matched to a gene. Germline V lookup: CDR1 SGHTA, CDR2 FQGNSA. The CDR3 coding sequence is TGTGCCAGCAGCTTAAGCGGGGGGAGCTCCTACAATGAGCAGTTCTTC. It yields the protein CASSLSGGSSYNEQFF.